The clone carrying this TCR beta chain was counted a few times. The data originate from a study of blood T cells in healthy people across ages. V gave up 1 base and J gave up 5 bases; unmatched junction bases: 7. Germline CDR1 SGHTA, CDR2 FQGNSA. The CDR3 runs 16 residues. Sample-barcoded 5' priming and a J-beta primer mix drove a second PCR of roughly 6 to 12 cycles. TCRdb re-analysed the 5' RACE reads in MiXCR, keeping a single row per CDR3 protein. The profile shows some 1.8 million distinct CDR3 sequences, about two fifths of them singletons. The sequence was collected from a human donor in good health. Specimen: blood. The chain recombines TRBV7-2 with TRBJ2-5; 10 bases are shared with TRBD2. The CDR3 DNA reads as TGTGCCAGCAGCTTAGATAGCGGGGGGAGAATGGAGACCCAGTACTTC. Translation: CASSLDSGGRMETQYF.